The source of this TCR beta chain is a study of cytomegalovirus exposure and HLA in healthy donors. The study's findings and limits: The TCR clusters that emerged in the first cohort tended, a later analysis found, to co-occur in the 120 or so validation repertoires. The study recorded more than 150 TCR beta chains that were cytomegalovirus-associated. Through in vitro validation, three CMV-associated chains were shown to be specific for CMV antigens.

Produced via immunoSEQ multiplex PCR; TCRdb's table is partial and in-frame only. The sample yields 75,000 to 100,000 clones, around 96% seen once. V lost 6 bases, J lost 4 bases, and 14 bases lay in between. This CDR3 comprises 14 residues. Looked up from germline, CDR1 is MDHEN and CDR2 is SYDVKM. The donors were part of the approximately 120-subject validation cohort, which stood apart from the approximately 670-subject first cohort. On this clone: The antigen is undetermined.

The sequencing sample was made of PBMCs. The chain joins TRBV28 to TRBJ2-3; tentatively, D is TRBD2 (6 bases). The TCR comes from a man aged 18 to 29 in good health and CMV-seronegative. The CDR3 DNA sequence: TGTGCCAGCAGCGCCCGGGACTTCGCAGATACGCAGTATTTT. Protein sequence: CASSARDFADTQYF.